One T cell receptor beta chain is described in this entry. The V gene's germline CDR1 is SGHTA and CDR2 FQGNSA. This CDR3 is 14 amino acids long. Trimming took off 6 bases at V and 7 bases at J, with 17 bases between the two ends. Assay used: immunoSEQ multiplex PCR; TCRdb lists only in-frame clones, some missing. Of under 80,000 clones listed, 85% to 95% are singletons. This record comes from a study of technical replicates of blood from several donors. V usage is TRBV7-2 and J usage is TRBJ2-3; possible D gene TRBD2, 6 bases. The TCR was taken from a human donor in good health. The sequenced sample consisted of T cells isolated from PBMCs. In nucleotides, the CDR3 is TGTGCCAGCAGGGTTTCCTCAGCGGGCTATACGCAGTATTTT. Translated, it gives CASRVSSAGYTQYF.